Below are 22 T cell receptor beta chains sequenced from a single sample in a study of T cell repertoires in cytomegalovirus infection. TCRdb re-called the reads with MiXCR, one entry per CDR3 protein. The sample has a few hundred thousand distinct CDR3 sequences; approximately 18% are singletons. The sequencing sample was made of PBMCs. Receptor source: a human donor in good health (CMV status not recorded). Some clones in this sample may be carry-over from other donors' samples.

The sample holds many counts of this clonotype. This chain connects TRBV7-2 to TRBJ2-5; possibly TRBD2 for D (5 bases). This CDR3 is built from 15 residues. The germline V and J ends were trimmed by 6 bases and 4 bases, with 18 bases remaining between them. Per the germline V gene, CDR1 is SGHTA and CDR2 is FQGNSA. CDR3 nucleotide sequence: TGTGCCAGCAGATCGGGCGGGTCCGCTGGAGAGACCCAGTACTTC. It specifies CASRSGGSAGETQYF.

This clonotype was detected ten times or more. The chain carries TRBV11-2 and TRBJ1-1; D ambiguous. CDR3 length: 13 amino acids. V lost 7 bases, J lost 4 bases, and 13 bases lay in between. Germline values: CDR1 SGHAT, CDR2 FQNNGV. The chain's CDR3 is CASTRRVGTEAFF. CDR3 DNA: TGTGCCAGCACCAGGAGGGTAGGCACTGAAGCTTTCTTT.

This clonotype was counted many times. The V gene is TRBV10-1, the J gene TRBJ2-3; 9 bases are a match to TRBD1. V gave up 4 bases and J gave up 3 bases; unmatched junction bases: 2. CDR3 length equals 14 residues. CDR1 and CDR2 from the germline V gene are WNHNN and SYGVQD (reference sequence). The CDR3 sequence is CASSGTGATDTQYF. The CDR3 region has the DNA TGCGCCAGCAGTGGGACAGGGGCGACAGATACGCAGTATTTT.

The chain couples TRBV7-9 to TRBJ2-1, with D tentatively TRBD1 (5 bases). Germline CDR1 and CDR2: SEHNR and FQNEAQ (reference sequence). The CDR3 is made up of 13 amino acids. The CDR3 reads CVWGGPPESEQFF. CDR3 DNA: TGTGTCTGGGGCGGACCACCCGAGAGTGAGCAGTTCTTC.

This clonotype was observed a few times. CDR3 DNA: TGCAGCGTTGAAGACACTGAAGCTTTCTTT. It is translated as CSVEDTEAFF. The chain couples TRBV29-1 to TRBJ1-1; D is undetermined. The V and J ends lost 0 bases and 4 bases respectively, with 0 bases between them. CDR3 size: 10 residues. Germline V lookup: CDR1 SQVTM, CDR2 ANQGSEA.

This clonotype was seen many times. This chain connects TRBV12-3 or TRBV12-4 to TRBJ1-6; D call uncertain. This CDR3 region has 12 residues. Trimming shortened V by 6 bases and J by 10 bases, and 10 bases separated the two germline ends. This CDR3 is CASSTLESPLHF. The CDR3 DNA follows: TGTGCCAGCAGCACCCTGGAATCACCCCTCCACTTT.

Regarding this clonotype: A much more abundant neighbour one base away suggests this may be a read error. The V and J genes are TRBV10-3 and TRBJ1-2; D gene unclear. Germline CDR1 and CDR2: ENHRY and SYGVKD. The CDR3 runs to 16 residues. The CDR3 spells CAISEIPRASNYAYTF. The CDR3 nucleotides read TGTGCCATCAGTGAGATACCTCGGGCCTCTAACTATGCCTACACCTTC.

This clonotype was recorded many times. V usage is TRBV7-8 and J usage is TRBJ2-7; weak D call: TRBD1 (6 bases). This CDR3 comprises 13 residues. The germline gives CDR1 SGHVS, CDR2 FQNEAQ. V shed 4 bases and J shed 3 bases, with 10 bases lying between them. Here the CDR3 DNA reads TGTGCCAGCAGCTGGGGACAATTCTACGAGCAGTACTTC. The encoded protein is CASSWGQFYEQYF. The variable domain in full, completed from reference TRBV7-8 and TRBJ2-7, reads GAGVSQSPRYKVAKRGQDVALRCDPISGHVSLFWYQQALGQGPEFLTYFQNEAQLDKSGLPSDRFFAERPEGSVSTLKIQRTQQEDSAVYLCASSWGQFYEQYFGPGTRLTVT.

This clonotype showed up just a few times. The CDR3 protein is CASSLAGPTQYF. As DNA, the CDR3 is TGTGCCAGCAGCTTAGCGGGGCCGACGCAGTATTTT. The V call is TRBV7-2, the J call TRBJ2-3; the D gene is possibly TRBD1 (5 bases). The CDR3 is made up of 12 amino acids. V was shortened by 0 bases and J by 9 bases, with 7 bases between the two germline ends. The germline V gene encodes CDR1 SGHTA and CDR2 FQGNSA. The full variable domain, rest sourced from reference TRBV7-2 and TRBJ2-3, is GAGVSQSPSNKVTEKGKDVELRCDPISGHTALYWYRQSLGQGLEFLIYFQGNSAPDKSGLPSDRFSAERTGGSVSTLTIQRTQQEDSAVYLCASSLAGPTQYFGPGTRLTVL.

Ten or more counts support this clonotype. The gene calls are TRBV28 and TRBJ1-1; no clear D gene. The germline gives CDR1 MDHEN, CDR2 SYDVKM. The CDR3 has 15 residues. Trimming cost V 2 bases and J 4 bases, with 14 bases left between them. The CDR3 DNA reads as TGTGCCAGCAGTTTAGGGCCGGGCAGAGGCACTGAAGCTTTCTTT. Its translation: CASSLGPGRGTEAFF.

The chain links TRBV12-3 or TRBV12-4 to TRBJ2-3; the D is unclear. Trimming pared 5 bases from V and 2 bases from J, leaving 8 bases between. There are 13 residues in the CDR3. In nucleotides, the CDR3 is TGTGCCAGCAGTGTCTTGCACACAGATACGCAGTATTTT. Translating gives CASSVLHTDTQYF.

This clonotype was recorded at least ten times. This chain joins TRBV7-2 and TRBJ2-3; TRBD2 is a possible D gene (7 bases). The CDR3 covers 15 residues. Trimming removed 4 bases from V and 6 bases from J, with 17 bases in between. In germline, CDR1 is SGHTA, CDR2 FQGNSA. Here the CDR3 reads CASSWGGASRDTQYF. The CDR3 nucleotides are TGTGCCAGCAGCTGGGGGGGGGCCTCCCGGGATACGCAGTATTTT.

As for this clonotype: This likely comes from a read error, as the CDR3 has no conserved phenylalanine or tryptophan at its end. The DNA is left out, because the CDR3 cannot be placed on it with certainty; the CDR3 is given as TCRdb lists it. The rearrangement uses TRBV27 and TRBJ2-3; the table assigns TRBD2, which was not confirmed against the DNA. Germline values: CDR1 MNHEY, CDR2 SMNVEV (reference sequence). The CDR3 length is 8 residues, termini included. The CDR3 is CASSNPAI.

This clonotype has ten or more counts. CDR3 coding DNA: TGTGCCAGCAGCTCAATTCGGGGGGGGAGCCCCAATGAGCAGTTCTTC. It yields the protein CASSSIRGGSPNEQFF. V gene TRBV11-2 combines with J gene TRBJ2-1; 8 nucleotides agree with TRBD2. V shed 4 bases and J 6 bases; nucleotides not matched to a gene: 11. Germline CDR1 SGHAT, CDR2 FQNNGV. The CDR3 is made up of 16 amino acids. The entire variable domain, with the rest obtained from reference TRBV11-2 and TRBJ2-1, is as follows: EAGVAQSPRYKIIEKRQSVAFWCNPISGHATLYWYQQILGQGPKLLIQFQNNGVVDDSQLPKDRFSAERLKGVDSTLKIQPAKLEDSAVYLCASSSIRGGSPNEQFFGPGTRLTVL.

The chain combines TRBV4-2 with TRBJ2-7; the D call may be TRBD1 or TRBD2 (6 bases each). This CDR3 comprises 16 residues. V was trimmed by 0 bases and J by 7 bases, leaving 19 bases between them. The germline V gene encodes CDR1 LGHNA and CDR2 YNFKEQ. The CDR3 sequence: CASSQDLYQGGGEQYF. DNA of the CDR3: TGTGCCAGCAGCCAAGATCTCTACCAAGGAGGGGGTGAGCAGTACTTC.

The CDR3 reads CASSPLTGIPAKNIQYF. The CDR3 DNA follows: TGTGCCAGCAGCCCGTTAACAGGGATTCCCGCCAAAAACATTCAGTACTTC. J is TRBJ2-4 and V is TRBV7-9; tentatively, D is TRBD1 (6 bases). Germline CDR1 SEHNR, CDR2 FQNEAQ (reference sequence). CDR3 length: 17 residues. The V gene lost 5 bases and the J gene lost 1 base, with 18 bases spanning the gap.

This clonotype was observed a handful of times. The chain links TRBV9 to TRBJ1-1; the D is unclear. Per germline, CDR1 SGDLS and CDR2 YYNGEE. V was shortened by 5 bases and J by 1 base, with 9 bases between the two germline ends. This CDR3 comprises 13 residues. The DNA for the CDR3 is TGTGCCAGCAGAGGACCACAGAACACTGAAGCTTTCTTT. Residues: CASRGPQNTEAFF.

The chain employs TRBV4-1 and TRBJ2-5; D is tentatively TRBD1 or TRBD2 (5 bases each). Germline V gene sequence: CDR1 MGHRA, CDR2 YSYEKL. V shed 1 base and J shed 1 base, with 13 bases lying between them. The CDR3 covers 16 residues. The CDR3 nucleotides read TGCGCCAGCAGCCAAGGATACGCCGGGACCCAAGAGACCCAGTACTTC. As protein: CASSQGYAGTQETQYF.

The V gene is TRBV6-2 or TRBV6-3, the J gene TRBJ1-5; unclear D gene. The V gene's germline CDR1 is MNHEY and CDR2 SVGEGT. The CDR3 is 14 residues long. V was pared by 7 bases and J by 7 bases, with 17 bases between. The CDR3 loop reads CASNSGGPGQPQHF. The CDR3, as DNA: TGTGCCAGCAATTCGGGCGGCCCTGGGCAGCCCCAGCATTTT.

This chain joins TRBV4-2 and TRBJ1-2; no clear D gene. Germline V gives CDR1 LGHNA, CDR2 YNFKEQ. This CDR3 spans 15 amino acids. V lost 0 bases, J lost 4 bases, and 12 bases lay in between. The CDR3 reads CASSQDKRDIYGYTF. Here the CDR3 DNA reads TGTGCCAGCAGCCAAGATAAGAGGGATATCTATGGCTACACCTTC.

J is TRBJ2-7 and V is TRBV20-1, with D possibly being TRBD2 (5 bases). The CDR3 extends over 16 amino acids. V lost 3 bases, J lost 0 bases, and 18 bases lay in between. Germline loops: CDR1 DFQATT, CDR2 SNEGSKA (reference sequence). As DNA, the CDR3 is TGCAGTGCTAGGGCGAGGGAATCTAGAGGCTCCTACGAGCAGTACTTC. It specifies CSARARESRGSYEQYF.

This clonotype was counted ten times or more. The CDR3: CASSPAHLGSNQPQHF. CDR3 DNA: TGTGCCAGCAGCCCGGCCCATTTGGGGAGCAATCAGCCCCAGCATTTT. The chain employs TRBV7-2 and TRBJ1-5, with unresolved D. Trimming removed 5 bases from V and 1 base from J, with 15 bases in between. This CDR3 is built from 16 residues. Germline V gene sequence: CDR1 SGHTA, CDR2 FQGNSA.